The rows below give T cell receptor beta chains drawn from one sample of a study of Ad26.COV2.S vaccination and SARS-CoV-2 variants. The protocol was immunoSEQ multiplex PCR, while the TCRdb copy is restricted to in-frame clones and leaves out a portion. The repertoire has around 370,000 clones, around 92% of them found once; the top ten carry about 3.8%. The starting material was peripheral blood, obtained after recovery from COVID-19. The source is a human donor who had recovered from COVID-19. Each CDR3 is given with its conserved first and last residue. Fields, in order: J gene, clone size, V gene, D gene, CDR3 protein, CDR3 DNA. D genes are given only for firm matches. Size values are once, few and many counts, or a class for expanded clones, and some rows have none.

j_gene: TRBJ2-5; abundance: .; v_gene: TRBV7-9; d_gene: TRBD2; CDR3aa: CASSPPSGLAGQETQYF; CDR3nt: TGTGCCAGCAGCCCTCCGTCGGGACTAGCGGGCCAAGAGACCCAGTACTTC
j_gene: TRBJ1-1; abundance: .; v_gene: TRBV2; d_gene: .; CDR3aa: CASSEGPGPNTEAFF; CDR3nt: TGTGCCAGCAGTGAGGGGCCAGGCCCGAACACTGAAGCTTTCTTT
j_gene: TRBJ2-2; abundance: .; v_gene: TRBV4-1; d_gene: TRBD2; CDR3aa: CASSQESGGYTGELFF; CDR3nt: TGCGCCAGCAGCCAAGAATCCGGGGGGTACACCGGGGAGCTGTTTTTT
j_gene: TRBJ2-3; abundance: once; v_gene: TRBV4-1; d_gene: .; CDR3aa: CASSQDSFTQYF; CDR3nt: TGCGCCAGCAGCCAAGACAGTTTTACGCAGTATTTT
j_gene: TRBJ1-6; abundance: .; v_gene: TRBV27; d_gene: TRBD1; CDR3aa: CASSLLTGNNSPLHF; CDR3nt: TGTGCCAGCAGTTTACTGACAGGGAATAATTCACCCCTCCACTTT
j_gene: TRBJ1-2; abundance: .; v_gene: TRBV7-8; d_gene: TRBD1; CDR3aa: CASSLGTGRDYGYTF; CDR3nt: TGTGCCAGCAGCCTCGGGACAGGGCGGGACTATGGCTACACCTTC
j_gene: TRBJ1-2; abundance: .; v_gene: TRBV7-9; d_gene: .; CDR3aa: CASSLAGRENGYTF; CDR3nt: TGTGCCAGCAGCTTAGCGGGACGGGAGAATGGCTACACCTTC
j_gene: TRBJ2-3; abundance: .; v_gene: TRBV3-1/TRBV3-2; d_gene: TRBD1; CDR3aa: CASTLKGQGKQYF; CDR3nt: TGTGCCAGCACCCTTAAGGGACAGGGGAAACAGTATTTT
j_gene: TRBJ1-1; abundance: .; v_gene: TRBV10-3; d_gene: TRBD1; CDR3aa: CAIRGTGRTEAFF; CDR3nt: TGTGCCATCAGGGGGACAGGGCGTACTGAAGCTTTCTTT
j_gene: TRBJ1-5; abundance: .; v_gene: TRBV7-9; d_gene: .; CDR3aa: CASSLVQGPTYSNQPQHF; CDR3nt: TGTGCCAGCAGCTTAGTTCAGGGCCCAACATATAGCAATCAGCCCCAGCATTTT
j_gene: TRBJ2-7; abundance: .; v_gene: TRBV2; d_gene: TRBD1; CDR3aa: CASSERDRGYEQYF; CDR3nt: TGTGCCAGCAGTGAACGGGACAGGGGATACGAGCAGTACTTC
j_gene: TRBJ1-5; abundance: .; v_gene: TRBV5-1; d_gene: TRBD1; CDR3aa: CASSPTGGPNQPQHF; CDR3nt: TGCGCCAGCAGCCCGACAGGGGGCCCTAATCAGCCCCAGCATTTT
j_gene: TRBJ2-1; abundance: .; v_gene: TRBV9; d_gene: TRBD2; CDR3aa: CASSPSGGQSEQFF; CDR3nt: TGTGCCAGCAGCCCCTCGGGGGGGCAAAGTGAGCAGTTCTTC
j_gene: TRBJ1-2; abundance: .; v_gene: TRBV2; d_gene: .; CDR3aa: CASRAAGDYGYTF; CDR3nt: TGTGCCAGCAGGGCAGCTGGCGACTATGGCTACACCTTC
j_gene: TRBJ2-7; abundance: once; v_gene: TRBV7-9; d_gene: TRBD1; CDR3aa: CASSSGTVSYEQYF; CDR3nt: TGTGCCAGCAGTTCCGGGACAGTCTCCTACGAGCAGTACTTC
j_gene: TRBJ1-2; abundance: .; v_gene: TRBV4-3; d_gene: .; CDR3aa: CASSQDRVINYGYTF; CDR3nt: TGCGCCAGCAGCCAAGATAGGGTAATTAACTATGGCTACACCTTC
j_gene: TRBJ1-1; abundance: .; v_gene: TRBV6-5; d_gene: .; CDR3aa: CASSYSAGGNTEAFF; CDR3nt: TGTGCCAGCAGTTACTCAGCGGGGGGGAACACTGAAGCTTTCTTT
j_gene: TRBJ2-1; abundance: .; v_gene: TRBV6-5; d_gene: .; CDR3aa: CASSYVAATYNEQFF; CDR3nt: TGTGCCAGCAGTTACGTAGCGGCGACTTACAATGAGCAGTTCTTC
j_gene: TRBJ2-7; abundance: .; v_gene: TRBV4-2; d_gene: TRBD1; CDR3aa: CASSRSGQGDYEQYF; CDR3nt: TGTGCCAGCAGTCGATCTGGACAGGGGGACTACGAGCAGTACTTC
j_gene: TRBJ2-7; abundance: .; v_gene: TRBV23-1; d_gene: TRBD1; CDR3aa: CASSQPPARRDRGYEQYF; CDR3nt: TGCGCCAGCAGTCAACCCCCCGCGAGGCGGGACAGGGGCTACGAGCAGTACTTC
j_gene: TRBJ1-1; abundance: .; v_gene: TRBV6-1; d_gene: .; CDR3aa: CASSNDIRNTEAFF; CDR3nt: TGTGCCAGCAGTAACGATATCAGGAACACTGAAGCTTTCTTT
j_gene: TRBJ2-7; abundance: .; v_gene: TRBV6-4; d_gene: .; CDR3aa: CASSTTGFYEQYF; CDR3nt: TGTGCCAGCAGTACGACCGGCTTCTACGAGCAGTACTTC
j_gene: TRBJ2-7; abundance: .; v_gene: TRBV2; d_gene: TRBD1; CDR3aa: CAGKRDRTSEQYF; CDR3nt: TGTGCCGGAAAGAGGGACAGAACTTCCGAGCAGTACTTC
j_gene: TRBJ1-1; abundance: .; v_gene: TRBV7-2; d_gene: .; CDR3aa: CASSSQGVTEAFF; CDR3nt: TGTGCCAGCAGCTCACAGGGAGTCACTGAAGCTTTCTTT
j_gene: TRBJ1-1; abundance: .; v_gene: TRBV3-1/TRBV3-2; d_gene: .; CDR3aa: CASTSLTLNTEAFF; CDR3nt: TGTGCCAGCACCTCCTTAACACTGAACACTGAAGCTTTCTTT
j_gene: TRBJ2-5; abundance: .; v_gene: TRBV5-1; d_gene: .; CDR3aa: CASSGETQYF; CDR3nt: TGCGCCAGCAGTGGGGAGACCCAGTACTTC
j_gene: TRBJ1-4; abundance: .; v_gene: TRBV28; d_gene: TRBD1; CDR3aa: CASSFSRPGQGRNEKLFF; CDR3nt: TGTGCCAGCAGTTTCTCCCGTCCGGGACAGGGGCGGAATGAAAAACTGTTTTTT
j_gene: TRBJ2-2; abundance: .; v_gene: TRBV6-5; d_gene: .; CDR3aa: CASSWGTGELFF; CDR3nt: TGTGCCAGCAGTTGGGGGACCGGGGAGCTGTTTTTT
j_gene: TRBJ1-1; abundance: once; v_gene: TRBV11-2; d_gene: .; CDR3aa: CASTLHSGEAFF; CDR3nt: TGTGCCAGCACCTTACACTCCGGTGAAGCTTTCTTT
j_gene: TRBJ1-1; abundance: .; v_gene: TRBV18; d_gene: TRBD1; CDR3aa: CASSPGQGGTEAFF; CDR3nt: TGTGCCAGCTCACCCGGACAGGGAGGCACTGAAGCTTTCTTT
j_gene: TRBJ2-7; abundance: .; v_gene: TRBV19; d_gene: .; CDR3aa: CASSMGGLGYEQYF; CDR3nt: TGTGCCAGTAGTATGGGGGGGCTCGGCTACGAGCAGTACTTC